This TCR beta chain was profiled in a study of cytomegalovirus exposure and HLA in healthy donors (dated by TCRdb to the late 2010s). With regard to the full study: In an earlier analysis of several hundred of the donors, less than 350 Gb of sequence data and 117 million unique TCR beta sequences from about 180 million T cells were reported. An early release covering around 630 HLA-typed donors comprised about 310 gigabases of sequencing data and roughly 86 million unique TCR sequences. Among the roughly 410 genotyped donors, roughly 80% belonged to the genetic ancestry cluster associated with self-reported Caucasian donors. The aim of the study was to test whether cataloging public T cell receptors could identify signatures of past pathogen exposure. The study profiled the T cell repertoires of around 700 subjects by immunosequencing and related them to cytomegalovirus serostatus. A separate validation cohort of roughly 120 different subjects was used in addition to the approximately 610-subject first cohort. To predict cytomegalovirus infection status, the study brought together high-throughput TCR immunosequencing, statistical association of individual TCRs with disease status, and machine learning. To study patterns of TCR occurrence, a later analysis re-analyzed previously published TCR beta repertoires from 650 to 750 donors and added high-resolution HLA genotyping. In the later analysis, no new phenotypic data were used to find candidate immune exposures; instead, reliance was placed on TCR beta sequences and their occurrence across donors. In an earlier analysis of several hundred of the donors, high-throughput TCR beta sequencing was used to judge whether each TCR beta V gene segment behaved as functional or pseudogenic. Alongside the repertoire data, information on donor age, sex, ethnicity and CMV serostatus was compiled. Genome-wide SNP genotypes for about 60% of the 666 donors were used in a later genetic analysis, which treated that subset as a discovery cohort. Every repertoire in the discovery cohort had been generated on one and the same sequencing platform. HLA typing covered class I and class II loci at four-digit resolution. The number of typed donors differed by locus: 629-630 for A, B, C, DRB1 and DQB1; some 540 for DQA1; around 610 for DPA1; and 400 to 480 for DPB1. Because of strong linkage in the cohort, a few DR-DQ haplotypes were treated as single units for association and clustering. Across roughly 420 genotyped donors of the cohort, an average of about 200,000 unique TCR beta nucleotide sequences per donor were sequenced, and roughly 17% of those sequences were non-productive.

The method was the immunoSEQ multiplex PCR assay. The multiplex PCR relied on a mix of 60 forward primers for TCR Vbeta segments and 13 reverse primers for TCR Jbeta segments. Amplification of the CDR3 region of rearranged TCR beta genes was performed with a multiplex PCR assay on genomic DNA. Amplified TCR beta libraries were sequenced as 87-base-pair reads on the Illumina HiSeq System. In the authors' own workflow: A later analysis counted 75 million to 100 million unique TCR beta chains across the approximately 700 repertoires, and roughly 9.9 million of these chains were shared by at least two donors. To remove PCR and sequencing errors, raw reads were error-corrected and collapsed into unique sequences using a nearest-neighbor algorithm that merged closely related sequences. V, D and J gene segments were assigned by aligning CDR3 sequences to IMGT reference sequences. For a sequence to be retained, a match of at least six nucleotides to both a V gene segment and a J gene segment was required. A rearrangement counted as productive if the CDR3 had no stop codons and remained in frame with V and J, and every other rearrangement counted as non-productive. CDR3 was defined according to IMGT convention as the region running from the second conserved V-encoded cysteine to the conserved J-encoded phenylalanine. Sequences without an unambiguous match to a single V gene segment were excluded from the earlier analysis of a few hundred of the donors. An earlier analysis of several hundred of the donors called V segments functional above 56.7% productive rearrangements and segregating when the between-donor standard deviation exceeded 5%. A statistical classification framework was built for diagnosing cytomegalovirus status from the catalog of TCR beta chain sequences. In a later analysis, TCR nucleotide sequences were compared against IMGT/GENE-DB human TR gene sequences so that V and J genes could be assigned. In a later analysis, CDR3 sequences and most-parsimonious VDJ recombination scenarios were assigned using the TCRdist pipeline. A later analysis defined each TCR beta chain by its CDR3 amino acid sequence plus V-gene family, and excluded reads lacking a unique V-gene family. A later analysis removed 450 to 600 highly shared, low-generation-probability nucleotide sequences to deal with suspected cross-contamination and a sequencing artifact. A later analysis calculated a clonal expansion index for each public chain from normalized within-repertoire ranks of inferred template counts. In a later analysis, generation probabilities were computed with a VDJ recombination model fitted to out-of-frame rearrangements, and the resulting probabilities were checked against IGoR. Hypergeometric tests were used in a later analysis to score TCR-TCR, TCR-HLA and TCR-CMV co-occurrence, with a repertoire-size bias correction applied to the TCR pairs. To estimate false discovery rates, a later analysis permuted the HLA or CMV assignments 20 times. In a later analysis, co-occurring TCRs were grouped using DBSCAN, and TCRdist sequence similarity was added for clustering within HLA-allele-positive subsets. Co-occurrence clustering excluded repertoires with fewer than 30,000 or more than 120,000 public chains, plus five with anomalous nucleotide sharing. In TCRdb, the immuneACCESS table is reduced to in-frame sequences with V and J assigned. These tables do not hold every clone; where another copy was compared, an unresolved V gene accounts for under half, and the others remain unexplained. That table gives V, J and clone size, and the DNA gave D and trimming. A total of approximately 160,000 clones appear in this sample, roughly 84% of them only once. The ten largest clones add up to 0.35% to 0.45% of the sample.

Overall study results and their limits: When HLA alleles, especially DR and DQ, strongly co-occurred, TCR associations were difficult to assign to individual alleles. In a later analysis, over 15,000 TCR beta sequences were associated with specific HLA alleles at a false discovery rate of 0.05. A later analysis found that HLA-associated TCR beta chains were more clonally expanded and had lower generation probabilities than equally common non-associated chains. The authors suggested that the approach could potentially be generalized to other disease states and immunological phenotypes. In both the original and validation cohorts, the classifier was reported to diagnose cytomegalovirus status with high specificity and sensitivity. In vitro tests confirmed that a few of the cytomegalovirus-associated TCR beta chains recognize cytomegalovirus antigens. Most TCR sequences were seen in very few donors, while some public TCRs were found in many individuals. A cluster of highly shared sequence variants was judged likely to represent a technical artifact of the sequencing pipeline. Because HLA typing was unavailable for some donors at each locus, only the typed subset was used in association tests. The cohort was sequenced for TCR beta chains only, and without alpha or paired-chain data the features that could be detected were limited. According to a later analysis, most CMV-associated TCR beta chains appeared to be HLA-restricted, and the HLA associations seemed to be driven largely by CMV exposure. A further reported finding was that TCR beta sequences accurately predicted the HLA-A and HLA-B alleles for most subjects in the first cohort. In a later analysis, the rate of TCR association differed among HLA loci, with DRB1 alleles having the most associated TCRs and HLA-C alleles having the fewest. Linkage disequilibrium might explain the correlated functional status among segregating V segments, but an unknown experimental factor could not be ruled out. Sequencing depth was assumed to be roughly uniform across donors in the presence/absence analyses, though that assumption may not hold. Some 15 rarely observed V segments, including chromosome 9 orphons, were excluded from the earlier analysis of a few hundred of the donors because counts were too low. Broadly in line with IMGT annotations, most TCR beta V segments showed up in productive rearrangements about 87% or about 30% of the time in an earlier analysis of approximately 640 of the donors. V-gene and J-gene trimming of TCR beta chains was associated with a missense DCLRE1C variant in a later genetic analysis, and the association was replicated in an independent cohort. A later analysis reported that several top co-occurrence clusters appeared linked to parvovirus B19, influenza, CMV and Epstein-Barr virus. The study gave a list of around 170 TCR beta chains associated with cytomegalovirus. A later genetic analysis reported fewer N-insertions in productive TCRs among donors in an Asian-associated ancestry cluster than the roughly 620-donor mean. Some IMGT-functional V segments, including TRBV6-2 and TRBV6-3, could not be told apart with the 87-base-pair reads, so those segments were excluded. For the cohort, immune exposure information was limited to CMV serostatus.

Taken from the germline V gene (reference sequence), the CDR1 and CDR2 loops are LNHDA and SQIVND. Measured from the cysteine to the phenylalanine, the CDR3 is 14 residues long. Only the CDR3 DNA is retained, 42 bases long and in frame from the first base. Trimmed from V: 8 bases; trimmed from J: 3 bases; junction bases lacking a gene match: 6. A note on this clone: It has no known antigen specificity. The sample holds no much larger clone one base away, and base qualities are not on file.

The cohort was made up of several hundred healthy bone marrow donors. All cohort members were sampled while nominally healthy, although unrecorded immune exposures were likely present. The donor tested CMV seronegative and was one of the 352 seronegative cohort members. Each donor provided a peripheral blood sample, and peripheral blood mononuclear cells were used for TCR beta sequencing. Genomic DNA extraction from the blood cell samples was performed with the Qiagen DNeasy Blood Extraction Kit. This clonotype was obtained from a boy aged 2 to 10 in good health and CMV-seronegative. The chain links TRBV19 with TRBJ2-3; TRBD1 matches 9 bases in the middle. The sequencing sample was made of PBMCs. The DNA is TGTGCCAGTTCCACAGGGGGCGGTACAGATACGCAGTATTTT. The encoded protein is CASSTGGGTDTQYF.